This T cell receptor (beta chain) was recorded in a study of T cells expressing NK-cell markers. Overall study: Sequencing of TCR beta repertoires drew on sorted CD3+CD56+NKG2C+, CD3+CD56+NKG2C- and CD3+CD56-NKG2C+ T cells. Study-wide results and caveats: Each of over 5 donors carried dominant NKG2C+ clonotypes accounting for about 1.0-8% of CD8+ T cells. Evidence did not settle whether expanded NKG2C+ T cell clones targeted HCMV.

Making the TCR beta cDNA relied on 5'RACE template switching with UMIs. TCRdb re-called the 5' RACE reads and gives one entry per CDR3 protein, without DNA. This repertoire includes about 170,000 distinct CDR3 sequences. Germline V lookup: CDR1 SGHDT, CDR2 YYEEEE. The CDR3 contains 15 residues. Worth noting for this clonotype: Its antigen is not known.

This rearrangement joins TRBV5-6 to TRBJ2-3; as DNA is missing, the TRBD1 call by TCRdb cannot be tested. The sample consisted of blood T cells: a sorted CD56 or NKG2C T cell subset, CD4+ or CD8+ T cells, or bulk PBMC T cells (not recorded which). The clonotype was recovered from a man between 18 and 69 years old in good health. The CDR3: CASSKGQDETDTQYF. The entire variable domain, with the rest obtained from reference TRBV5-6 and TRBJ2-3, is as follows: DAGVTQSPTHLIKTRGQQVTLRCSPKSGHDTVSWYQQALGQGPQFIFQYYEEEERQRGNFPDRFSGHQFPNYSSELNVNALLLGDSALYLCASSKGQDETDTQYFGPGTRLTVL.